A selection of T cell receptor beta chains follows, all from one sample in a study of molecular identifiers for immune sequencing clone quantification. TCRdb re-analysed the PCR reads in MiXCR, keeping a single row per CDR3 protein. The sample records around 94,000 distinct CDR3 sequences, around 30% being singletons. Sequencing was done on a sample of naive CD8+ T cells from blood, with Jurkat cell RNA spiked in. These receptors originate from a human donor in good health. Some libraries in this study had Jurkat cell RNA spiked in. The CDR3 runs from the conserved cysteine through the conserved F or W. A D gene is named only where the DNA matches it firmly. Some rows have no size entry. The others give once, few or many, or a class for an expanded clone.

TRBJ1-5 TRBV7-3 once - TGTGCCAGCAGCTTCGACAGGCTTAGCAATCAGCCCCTGCATTTT CASSFDRLSNQPLHF
TRBJ2-1 TRBV5-1 - - TGCGCCAGCAGCTTGGTCGGGGGGCATGAGCAGTTCTTC CASSLVGGHEQFF
TRBJ2-1 TRBV28 - - TGTGCCAGCAGTTTCTCGGAGGAGGGTCTATCCCCCTACAATGAGCAGTTCTTC CASSFSEEGLSPYNEQFF
TRBJ1-5 TRBV9 many - TGTGCCAGCAGCGTAGCCGGTGATAATCAGCCCCAGCATTTT CASSVAGDNQPQHF
TRBJ2-7 TRBV4-1 - - TGCGCCAGCAGGATAGGGACTGGACGCGAGCAGTACTTC CASRIGTGREQYF
TRBJ2-1 TRBV9 many TRBD2 TGTGCCAGCGGCCTAGCGGCAACTGAGCAGTTCTTC CASGLAATEQFF
TRBJ2-1 TRBV15 - - TGTGCCACCAGCGGGATTAGTCCCTATGAGCAGTTCTTC CATSGISPYEQFF
TRBJ1-5 TRBV28 few - TGTGCCATCACAGGAGGAGATCAGCCCCAGCATTTT CAITGGDQPQHF
TRBJ2-3 TRBV9 many - TGTGCCAGCGAAAGGGGAGATACGCAGTATTTT CASERGDTQYF
TRBJ2-5 TRBV6-6 - - TGTGCCAGCAGTTTGCTCTTTCGCCAAGAGACCCAGTACTTC CASSLLFRQETQYF
TRBJ2-7 TRBV7-2 many - TGTGCCAGCAGCCCAAGACTCAACTCCTACGAGCAGTACTTC CASSPRLNSYEQYF
TRBJ2-2 TRBV7-3 few - TGTGCCAGCAGCTTAACGTTCCAGGGCGTTGGTCCCGGCCCCGGGGAGCTGTTTTTT CASSLTFQGVGPGPGELFF
TRBJ2-1 TRBV2 few - TGTGCCAGCAAGGACGGGCTCAATGAGCAGTTCTTC CASKDGLNEQFF
TRBJ2-2 TRBV27 few - TGTGCCAGCAGTTTATTTCAGGGCTCTGGGACCGGGGAGCTGTTTTTT CASSLFQGSGTGELFF
TRBJ2-3 TRBV24-1 - - TGTGCCACCAGTGAGCCACCGGATACGCAGTATTTT CATSEPPDTQYF
TRBJ1-4 TRBV20-1 - - TGCAGTGCTAAATCAGGGGCAACTAATGAAAAACTGTTTTTT CSAKSGATNEKLFF
TRBJ1-2 TRBV28 few TRBD1 TGTGCCAGCAGTGTGGCTACAGGGGCTCATGGCTACACCTTC CASSVATGAHGYTF
TRBJ1-2 TRBV28 few - TGTGCCAGCAGTTTAGAAGGGGGACGCTATGGCTACACCTTC CASSLEGGRYGYTF
TRBJ2-5 TRBV19 - - TGTGCCAGTAGTATTCGCCCAGGGGTGGAGACCCAGTGCTTC CASSIRPGVETQCF
TRBJ1-5 TRBV18 once - TGTGCCAGCCACATGGGAAATCAGCCCCAGCATTTT CASHMGNQPQHF
TRBJ2-7 TRBV19 - - TGTGCCAGTAGAAGTACGGCGAGCTCCTACGAGCAGTACTTC CASRSTASSYEQYF
TRBJ1-1 TRBV29-1 few - TGCAGCGGGTTGAACACTGAAGCTTTCTTT CSGLNTEAFF
TRBJ2-1 TRBV6-5 - - TGTGCCAGCAGTCTCTCGAGCCTCCCACCTGACAATGAGCAGTTCTTC CASSLSSLPPDNEQFF
TRBJ1-2 TRBV5-6 - - TGTGCCAGCAGGGACGGGACTCCCGTACGCTACACCTTC CASRDGTPVRYTF
TRBJ1-1 TRBV28 - TRBD1 TGTGCCAGCAGTTCAAACAGGGGGCGTACTGAAGCTTTCTTT CASSSNRGRTEAFF
TRBJ1-1 TRBV12-3/TRBV12-4 few - TGTGCCAGCAGTTTAGCGGGACAGAACACTGAAGCTTTCTTT CASSLAGQNTEAFF